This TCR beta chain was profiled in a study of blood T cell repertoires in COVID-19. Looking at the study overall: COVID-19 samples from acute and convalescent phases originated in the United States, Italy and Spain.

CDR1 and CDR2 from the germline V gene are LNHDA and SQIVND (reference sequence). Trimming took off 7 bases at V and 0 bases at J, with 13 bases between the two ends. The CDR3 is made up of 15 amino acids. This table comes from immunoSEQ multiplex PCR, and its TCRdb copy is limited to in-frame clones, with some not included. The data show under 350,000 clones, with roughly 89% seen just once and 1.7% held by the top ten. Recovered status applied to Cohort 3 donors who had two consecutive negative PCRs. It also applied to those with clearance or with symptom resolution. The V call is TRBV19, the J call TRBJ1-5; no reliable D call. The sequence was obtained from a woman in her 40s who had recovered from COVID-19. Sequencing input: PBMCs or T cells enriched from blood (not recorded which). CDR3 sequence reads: CASIPTAGSNQPQHF. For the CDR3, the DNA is TGTGCCAGTATTCCGACGGCAGGTAGCAATCAGCCCCAGCATTTT.